This TCR beta chain was profiled in a study of cytomegalovirus exposure and HLA in healthy donors. Study as a whole: Of the donors genotyped, several hundred in all, 81% fell in the Caucasian-associated ancestry cluster. Broader study findings: The authors considered a cluster of highly shared sequence variants likely to be a sequencing artifact. A list of 150 or so TCR beta chains associated with cytomegalovirus was given. V- and J-gene trimming in TCR beta was tied to a missense DCLRE1C variant by an analysis performed later.

Notes on this clone: The antigen remains unidentified.

Both 60 Vbeta primers and 13 Jbeta primers went into the PCR. Sequenced by immunoSEQ multiplex PCR; TCRdb stores in-frame clones only, minus some. The sample contains 35,000 to 45,000 clones, roughly four fifths of which appear only once. The TCR was taken from a woman aged 25 to 39 in good health and CMV-seropositive. Sample: PBMCs.

CDR3 nucleotide sequence: TGTGCCAGCAGCGTAGATCTTAAGGGGACAGGGGGCGTCTATGGCTACACCTTC. Its protein product is CASSVDLKGTGGVYGYTF. The chain joins TRBV9 to TRBJ1-2; 12 bases fit TRBD1. The V gene's germline CDR1 is SGDLS and CDR2 YYNGEE. The CDR3 loop spans 18 amino acids. Losses at the gene ends were 0 bases for V and 4 bases for J; bases not matched to a gene: 10.